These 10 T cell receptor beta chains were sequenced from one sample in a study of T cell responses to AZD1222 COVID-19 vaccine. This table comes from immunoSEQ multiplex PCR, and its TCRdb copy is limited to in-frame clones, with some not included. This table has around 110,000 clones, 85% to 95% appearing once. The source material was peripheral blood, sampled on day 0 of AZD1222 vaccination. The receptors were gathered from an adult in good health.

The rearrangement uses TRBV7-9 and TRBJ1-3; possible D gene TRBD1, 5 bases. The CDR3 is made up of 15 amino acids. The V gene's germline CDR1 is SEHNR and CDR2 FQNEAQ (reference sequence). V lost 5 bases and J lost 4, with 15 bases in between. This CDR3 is CASSPAWGEGNTIYF. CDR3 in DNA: TGTGCCAGCAGCCCGGCCTGGGGCGAGGGAAACACCATATATTTT.

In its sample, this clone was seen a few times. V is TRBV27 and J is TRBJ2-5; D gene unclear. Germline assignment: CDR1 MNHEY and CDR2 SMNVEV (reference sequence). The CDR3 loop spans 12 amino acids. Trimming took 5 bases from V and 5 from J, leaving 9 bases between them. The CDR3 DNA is TGTGCCAGCAGTACCACGCCGGAGACCCAGTACTTC. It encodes CASSTTPETQYF.

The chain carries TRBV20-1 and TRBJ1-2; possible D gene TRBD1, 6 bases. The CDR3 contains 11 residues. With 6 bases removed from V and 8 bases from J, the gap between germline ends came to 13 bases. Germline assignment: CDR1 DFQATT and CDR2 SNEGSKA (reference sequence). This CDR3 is CSAPLGGGYTF. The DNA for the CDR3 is TGCAGTGCCCCTCTCGGGGGCGGCTACACCTTC.

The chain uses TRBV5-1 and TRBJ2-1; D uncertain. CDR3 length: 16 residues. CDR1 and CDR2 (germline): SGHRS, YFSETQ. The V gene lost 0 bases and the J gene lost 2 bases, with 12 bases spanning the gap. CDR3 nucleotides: TGCGCCAGCAGCTTGGCCGTAGGGATGCCCTACAATGAGCAGTTCTTC. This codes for CASSLAVGMPYNEQFF.

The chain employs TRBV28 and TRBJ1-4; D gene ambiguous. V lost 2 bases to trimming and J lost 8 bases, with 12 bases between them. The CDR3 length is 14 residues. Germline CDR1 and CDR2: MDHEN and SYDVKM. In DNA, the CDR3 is TGTGCCAGCAGTTTACCCAGCAGGAGGGAAAAACTGTTTTTT. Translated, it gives CASSLPSRREKLFF.

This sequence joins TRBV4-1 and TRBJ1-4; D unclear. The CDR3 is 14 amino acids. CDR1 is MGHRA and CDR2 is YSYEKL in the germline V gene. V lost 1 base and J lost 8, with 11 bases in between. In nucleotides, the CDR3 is TGCGCCAGCAGCCAAGTCGCGTTCATCGAAAAACTGTTTTTT. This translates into CASSQVAFIEKLFF.

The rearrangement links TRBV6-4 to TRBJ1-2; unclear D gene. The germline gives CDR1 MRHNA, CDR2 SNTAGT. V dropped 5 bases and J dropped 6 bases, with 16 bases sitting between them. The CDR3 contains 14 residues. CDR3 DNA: TGTGCCAGCAGTTCCGACATACCAGCGAATGGCTACACCTTC. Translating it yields CASSSDIPANGYTF.

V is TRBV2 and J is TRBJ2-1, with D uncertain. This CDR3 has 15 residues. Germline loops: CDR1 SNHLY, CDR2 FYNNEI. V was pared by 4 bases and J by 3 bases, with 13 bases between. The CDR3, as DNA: TGTGCCAGCAGTGCGGATAGCCCCATCTACAATGAGCAGTTCTTC. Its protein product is CASSADSPIYNEQFF. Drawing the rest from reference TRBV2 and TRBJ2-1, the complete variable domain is EPEVTQTPSHQVTQMGQEVILRCVPISNHLYFYWYRQILGQKVEFLVSFYNNEISEKSEIFDDQFSVERPDGSNFTLKIRSTKLEDSAMYFCASSADSPIYNEQFFGPGTRLTVL.

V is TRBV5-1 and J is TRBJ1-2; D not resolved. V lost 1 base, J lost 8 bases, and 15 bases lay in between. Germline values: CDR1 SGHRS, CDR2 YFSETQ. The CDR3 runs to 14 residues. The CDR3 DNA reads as TGCGCCAGCAGCTTGTCAATTTATGGAGGGGGCTACACCTTC. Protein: CASSLSIYGGGYTF. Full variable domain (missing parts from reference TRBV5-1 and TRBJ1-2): KAGVTQTPRYLIKTRGQQVTLSCSPISGHRSVSWYQQTPGQGLQFLFEYFSETQRNKGNFPGRFSGRQFSNSRSEMNVSTLELGDSALYLCASSLSIYGGGYTFGSGTRLTVV.

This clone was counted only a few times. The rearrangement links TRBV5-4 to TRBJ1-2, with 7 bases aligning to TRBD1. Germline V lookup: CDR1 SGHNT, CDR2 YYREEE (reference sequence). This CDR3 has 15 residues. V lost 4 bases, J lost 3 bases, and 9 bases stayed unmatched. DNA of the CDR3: TGTGCCAGCAGCCGCCAGATCCAGGGGGACTATGGCTACACCTTC. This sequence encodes CASSRQIQGDYGYTF.